Detailed here is one T cell receptor beta chain. This CDR3 comprises 14 residues. The graft tissue was processed, and this released both intraepithelial and lamina propria lymphocytes. This entry belongs to a study of graft-versus-host responses after intestinal transplantation. Method: immunoSEQ multiplex PCR; TCRdb's copy keeps in-frame clones and lacks some. The sample includes some 15,000 clones, 79% of them seen just once. This receptor was obtained from a human patient who received an intestinal transplant, so some T cells may come from the graft donor. J is TRBJ2-5 and V is TRBV1; TRBD1 reflects the table's D call only, with no check against the DNA. The DNA end lines up better with TRBJ2-7; the J call may be wrong. TRBV1 is deemed a pseudogene. Sequenced material: ileum tissue, taken almost 470 days after intestinal transplant. CDR3 sequence: CTSSQDRDSNEQYF. The DNA of the CDR3 is TGCACCAGCAGCCAAGATAGGGACAGCAACGAGCAGTACTTC.